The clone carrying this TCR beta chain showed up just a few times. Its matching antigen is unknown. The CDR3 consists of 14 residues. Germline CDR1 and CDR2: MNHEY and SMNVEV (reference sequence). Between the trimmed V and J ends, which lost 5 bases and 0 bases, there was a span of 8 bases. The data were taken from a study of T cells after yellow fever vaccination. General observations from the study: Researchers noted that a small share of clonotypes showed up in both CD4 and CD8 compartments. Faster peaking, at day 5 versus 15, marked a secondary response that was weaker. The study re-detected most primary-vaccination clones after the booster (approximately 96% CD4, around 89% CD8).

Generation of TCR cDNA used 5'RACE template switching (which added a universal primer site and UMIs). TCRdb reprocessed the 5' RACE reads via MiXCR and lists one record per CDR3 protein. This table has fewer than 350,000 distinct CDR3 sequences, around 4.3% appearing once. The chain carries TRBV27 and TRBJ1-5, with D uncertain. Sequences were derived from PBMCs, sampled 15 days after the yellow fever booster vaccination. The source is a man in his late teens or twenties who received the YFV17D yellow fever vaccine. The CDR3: CASSQDHSNQPQHF. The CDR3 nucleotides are TGTGCCAGCAGTCAAGATCATAGCAATCAGCCCCAGCATTTT.